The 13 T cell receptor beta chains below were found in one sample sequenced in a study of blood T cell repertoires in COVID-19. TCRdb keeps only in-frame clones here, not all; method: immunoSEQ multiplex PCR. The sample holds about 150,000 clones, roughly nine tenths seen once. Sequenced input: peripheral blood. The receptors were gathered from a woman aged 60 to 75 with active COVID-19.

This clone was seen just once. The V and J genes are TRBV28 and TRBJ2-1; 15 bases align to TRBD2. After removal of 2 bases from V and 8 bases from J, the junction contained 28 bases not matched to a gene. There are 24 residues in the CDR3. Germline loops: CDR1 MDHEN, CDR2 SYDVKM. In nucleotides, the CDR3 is TGTGCCAGCAGTTTACCGGAAAAAACGGGGGCAGGACTAGCGGGAGGGGTCCTCATCGATGAGCAGTTCTTC. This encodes CASSLPEKTGAGLAGGVLIDEQFF.

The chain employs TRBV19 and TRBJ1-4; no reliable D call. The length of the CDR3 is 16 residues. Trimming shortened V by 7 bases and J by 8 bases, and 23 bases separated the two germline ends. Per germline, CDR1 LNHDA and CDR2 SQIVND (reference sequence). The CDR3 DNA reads TGTGCCAGTAATCTTTTCGTTGGTGGCGGAAGGGAAAAACTGTTTTTT. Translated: CASNLFVGGGREKLFF.

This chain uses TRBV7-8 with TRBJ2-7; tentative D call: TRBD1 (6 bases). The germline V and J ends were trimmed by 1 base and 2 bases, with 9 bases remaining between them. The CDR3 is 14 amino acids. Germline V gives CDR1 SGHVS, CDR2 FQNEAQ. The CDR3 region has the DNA TGTGCCAGCAGCTTAGTAAGGGGGACCTACGAGCAGTACTTC. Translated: CASSLVRGTYEQYF.

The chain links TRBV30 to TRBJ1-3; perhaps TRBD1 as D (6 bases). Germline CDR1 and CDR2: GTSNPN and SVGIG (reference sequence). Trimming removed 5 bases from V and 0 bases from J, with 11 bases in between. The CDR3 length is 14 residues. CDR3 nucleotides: TGTGCCTGGGGAAGGGGGGGCTCTGGAAACACCATATATTTT. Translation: CAWGRGGSGNTIYF. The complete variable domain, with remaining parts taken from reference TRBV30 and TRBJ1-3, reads SQTIHQWPATLVQPVGSPLSLECTVEGTSNPNLYWYRQAAGRGLQLLFYSVGIGQISSEVPQNLSASRPQDRQFILSSKKLLLSDSGFYLCAWGRGGSGNTIYFGEGSWLTVV.

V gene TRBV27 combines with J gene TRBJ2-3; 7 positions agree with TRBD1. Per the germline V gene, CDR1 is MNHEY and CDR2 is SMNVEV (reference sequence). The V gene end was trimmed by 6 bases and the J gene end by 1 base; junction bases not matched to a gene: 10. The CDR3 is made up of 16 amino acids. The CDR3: CASRKNRDSGTDTQYF. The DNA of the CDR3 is TGTGCCAGCAGGAAAAACCGGGACAGCGGCACAGATACGCAGTATTTT.

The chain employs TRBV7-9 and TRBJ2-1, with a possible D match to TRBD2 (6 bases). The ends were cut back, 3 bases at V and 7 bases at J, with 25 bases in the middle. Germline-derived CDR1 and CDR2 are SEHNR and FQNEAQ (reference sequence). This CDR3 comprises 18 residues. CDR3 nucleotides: TGTGCCAGCAGCTTTTTATCCCCAGAGGGAGGCCGAAGGAATGAGCAGTTCTTC. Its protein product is CASSFLSPEGGRRNEQFF.

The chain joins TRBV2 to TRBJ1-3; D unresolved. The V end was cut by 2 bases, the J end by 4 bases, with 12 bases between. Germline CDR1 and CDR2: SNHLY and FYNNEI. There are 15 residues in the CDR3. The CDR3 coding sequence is TGTGCCAGCAGTGAAATCCCGGGAGTAGGAAACACCATATATTTT. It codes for CASSEIPGVGNTIYF.

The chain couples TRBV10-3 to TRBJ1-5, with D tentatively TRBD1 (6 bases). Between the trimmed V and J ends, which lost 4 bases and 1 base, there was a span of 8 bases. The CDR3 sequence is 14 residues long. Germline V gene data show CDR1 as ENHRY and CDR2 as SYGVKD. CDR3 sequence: CAISGQESNQPQHF. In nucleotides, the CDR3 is TGTGCCATCAGTGGACAGGAAAGCAATCAGCCCCAGCATTTT.

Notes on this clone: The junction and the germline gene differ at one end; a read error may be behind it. DNA for the CDR3: TGTGCCAGCAGTGGGGGAGTGGCGGGACAGGGCTCCCACGAGCAGTACTTC. It encodes CASSGGVAGQGSHEQYF. The chain has TRBV2 and TRBJ2-7; 9 positions match TRBD1. In germline, CDR1 is SNHLY, CDR2 FYNNEI. The CDR3 covers 17 residues.

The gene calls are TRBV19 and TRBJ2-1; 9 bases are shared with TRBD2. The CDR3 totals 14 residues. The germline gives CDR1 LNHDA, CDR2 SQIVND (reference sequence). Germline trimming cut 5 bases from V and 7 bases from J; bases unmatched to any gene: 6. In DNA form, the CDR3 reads TGTGCCAGTAGTTTAGCGGGAGCTAGGAATGAGCAGTTCTTC. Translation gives CASSLAGARNEQFF.

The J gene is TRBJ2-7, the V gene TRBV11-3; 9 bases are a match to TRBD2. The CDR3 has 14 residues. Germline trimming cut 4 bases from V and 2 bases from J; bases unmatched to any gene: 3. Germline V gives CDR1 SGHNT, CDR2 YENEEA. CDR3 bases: TGTGCCAGCAGCTCCGGGACTAGCACCTACGAGCAGTACTTC. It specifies CASSSGTSTYEQYF. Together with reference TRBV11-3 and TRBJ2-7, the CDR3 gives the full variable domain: EAGVVQSPRYKIIEKKQPVAFWCNPISGHNTLYWYLQNLGQGPELLIRYENEEAVDDSQLPKDRFSAERLKGVDSTLKIQPAELGDSAVYLCASSSGTSTYEQYFGPGTRLTVT.

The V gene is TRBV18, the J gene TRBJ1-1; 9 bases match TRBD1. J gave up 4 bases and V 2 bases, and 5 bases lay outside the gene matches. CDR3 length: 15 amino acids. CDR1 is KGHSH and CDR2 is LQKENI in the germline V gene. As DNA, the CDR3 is TGTGCCAGCTCACCATGGGGACAGGGAATCACTGAAGCTTTCTTT. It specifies CASSPWGQGITEAFF.

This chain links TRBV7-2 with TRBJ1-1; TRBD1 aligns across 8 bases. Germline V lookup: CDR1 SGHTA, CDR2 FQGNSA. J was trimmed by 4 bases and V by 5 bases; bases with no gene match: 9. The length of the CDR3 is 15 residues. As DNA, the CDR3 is TGTGCCAGCAGCGCCGCAGGGGGCCTGGCCACTGAAGCTTTCTTT. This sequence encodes CASSAAGGLATEAFF.